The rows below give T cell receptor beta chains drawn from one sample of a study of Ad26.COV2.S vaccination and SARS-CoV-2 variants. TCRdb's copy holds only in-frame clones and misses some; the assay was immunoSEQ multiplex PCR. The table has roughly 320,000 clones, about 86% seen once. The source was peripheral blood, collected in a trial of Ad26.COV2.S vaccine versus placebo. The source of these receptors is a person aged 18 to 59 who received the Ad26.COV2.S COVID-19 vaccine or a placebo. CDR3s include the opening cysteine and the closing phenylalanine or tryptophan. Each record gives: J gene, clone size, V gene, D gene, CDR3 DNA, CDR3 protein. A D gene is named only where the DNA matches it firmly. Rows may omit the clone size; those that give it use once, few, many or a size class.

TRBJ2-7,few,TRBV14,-,TGTGCCAGCAGCCAGATACAGGCGTACGAGCAGTACTTC,CASSQIQAYEQYF
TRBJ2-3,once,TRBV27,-,TGTGCCAGCAGACCACCGGGGGGCTCCACAGATACGCAGTATTTT,CASRPPGGSTDTQYF
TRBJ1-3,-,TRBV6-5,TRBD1,TGTGCCAGCAGCCGGGACAGGAGCGCTGGAAACACCATATATTTT,CASSRDRSAGNTIYF
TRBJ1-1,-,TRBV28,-,TGTGCCAGCATCGGTTGGGGGACGTTCACTGAAGCTTTCTTT,CASIGWGTFTEAFF
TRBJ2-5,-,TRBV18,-,TGTGCCAGCTCAGAAAGACGGAAGCTCCAAGAGACCCAGTACTTC,CASSERRKLQETQYF
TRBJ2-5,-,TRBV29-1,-,TGCAGCGTTGATAGCGGAGAAGAGACCCAGTACTTC,CSVDSGEETQYF
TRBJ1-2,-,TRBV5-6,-,TGTGCCAGCAGCTTGGCCCAGGGATTGGGAGATGGCTACACCTTC,CASSLAQGLGDGYTF
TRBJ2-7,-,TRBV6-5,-,TGTGCCAGCACACCCGGGTGGGGGGAGCAGTACTTC,CASTPGWGEQYF
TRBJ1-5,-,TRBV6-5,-,TGTGCCAGCAGTTACTCGCGCTCTAGCAATCAGCCCCAGCATTTT,CASSYSRSSNQPQHF
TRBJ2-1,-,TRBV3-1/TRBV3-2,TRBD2,TGTGCCAGCGAGAGAGGCGGGAGTTACAATGAGCAGTTCTTC,CASERGGSYNEQFF